The rows below give T cell receptor beta chains drawn from one sample of a study of early T cells in non-severe SARS-CoV-2 infection. TCRdb independently ran MiXCR on the 5' RACE reads; one entry per CDR3 protein. The sample lists over 55,000 distinct CDR3 sequences; 12% were seen once. The material sequenced was whole blood. All receptors derive from an adult who was a healthcare worker with PCR-confirmed SARS-CoV-2 infection or an uninfected control (not recorded which). The CDR3 runs from the conserved cysteine through the conserved F or W. D genes are given only for firm matches. Only some rows state a clone size, as once, few, many or a class for expanded clones.

d_gene: TRBD2
j_gene: TRBJ2-1
abundance: many
v_gene: TRBV27
CDR3nt: TGTGCCAGCACCCTAGCGGGAGGCAATGAGCAGTTCTTC
CDR3aa: CASTLAGGNEQFF

d_gene: TRBD1
j_gene: TRBJ1-5
abundance: many
v_gene: TRBV6-2/TRBV6-3
CDR3nt: TGTGCCAGCAGTTTTTTATATCGGACAGGGGCCTTTACGGACTTCAATCAGCCCCAGCATTTT
CDR3aa: CASSFLYRTGAFTDFNQPQHF

d_gene: NA
j_gene: TRBJ1-4
abundance: many
v_gene: TRBV27
CDR3nt: TGTGCCAGCAGTCCCGACCCGAACAGACGAAATGAAAAACTGTTTTTT
CDR3aa: CASSPDPNRRNEKLFF

d_gene: NA
j_gene: TRBJ1-2
abundance: many
v_gene: TRBV12-3/TRBV12-4
CDR3nt: TGTGCCAGCAGTTTAGGGCAGGGGAGGTATGGCTACACCTTC
CDR3aa: CASSLGQGRYGYTF

d_gene: TRBD1
j_gene: TRBJ2-7
abundance: many
v_gene: TRBV7-2
CDR3nt: TGTGCCAGCAGCTTACCCGGGACAGGGGGCAACGAGCAGTACTTC
CDR3aa: CASSLPGTGGNEQYF

d_gene: TRBD1
j_gene: TRBJ1-1
abundance: many
v_gene: TRBV6-6
CDR3nt: TGTGCCAGCACCCCCGGGGGACAGGGTGGTAGGTTTAACTCTGAAGCTTTCTTT
CDR3aa: CASTPGGQGGRFNSEAFF

d_gene: NA
j_gene: TRBJ2-7
abundance: NA
v_gene: TRBV6-2/TRBV6-3
CDR3nt: TGTGCCAGCGGAACAGATACCTACGAGCAGTACTTC
CDR3aa: CASGTDTYEQYF

d_gene: NA
j_gene: TRBJ2-3
abundance: many
v_gene: TRBV7-9
CDR3nt: TGTGCCAGCAGCTTAGTCGACAGGTCATGGGTAACAGATACGCAGTATTTT
CDR3aa: CASSLVDRSWVTDTQYF

d_gene: NA
j_gene: TRBJ1-6
abundance: many
v_gene: TRBV18
CDR3nt: TGTGCCAGCTCACCTTCGACTTATATGGGGAATTCACCCCTCCACTTT
CDR3aa: CASSPSTYMGNSPLHF

d_gene: TRBD1
j_gene: TRBJ1-1
abundance: many
v_gene: TRBV20-1
CDR3nt: TGCAGTGCTAACGGACAGGGTGGAACTGAAGCTTTCTTT
CDR3aa: CSANGQGGTEAFF

d_gene: NA
j_gene: TRBJ1-1
abundance: many
v_gene: TRBV29-1
CDR3nt: TGCAGCGTTGACTGGGTAGAGACTGAAGCTTTCTTT
CDR3aa: CSVDWVETEAFF

d_gene: TRBD1
j_gene: TRBJ1-2
abundance: many
v_gene: TRBV4-2
CDR3nt: TGTGCCAGCAGCCGAGCGGAGGGACAGGGTTATGGCTACACCTTC
CDR3aa: CASSRAEGQGYGYTF

d_gene: NA
j_gene: TRBJ2-7
abundance: NA
v_gene: TRBV28
CDR3nt: TGTGCCAGCAGTTTACGGGGAACACTCTCCTACGAGCAGTACTTC
CDR3aa: CASSLRGTLSYEQYF

d_gene: TRBD1
j_gene: TRBJ1-1
abundance: many
v_gene: TRBV10-3
CDR3nt: TGTGCCATCAGCGGGACAGACACTGAAGCTTTCTTT
CDR3aa: CAISGTDTEAFF

d_gene: NA
j_gene: TRBJ2-1
abundance: many
v_gene: TRBV14
CDR3nt: TGTGCCAGCAGCCAACGTAGGGGGTTACGCTCCTACAATGAGCAGTTCTTC
CDR3aa: CASSQRRGLRSYNEQFF

d_gene: NA
j_gene: TRBJ1-2
abundance: many
v_gene: TRBV28
CDR3nt: TGTGCCGGAGGGGGATCGATCGGCTACACCTTC
CDR3aa: CAGGGSIGYTF

d_gene: TRBD2
j_gene: TRBJ2-5
abundance: many
v_gene: TRBV5-6
CDR3nt: TGTGCCAGCAGCTTGAGACTAGCGGGGGCCGCAGAGACCCAGTACTTC
CDR3aa: CASSLRLAGAAETQYF

d_gene: NA
j_gene: TRBJ1-2
abundance: NA
v_gene: TRBV29-1
CDR3nt: TGCAGGGGGAGGCCCCAGGAGGGCTACACCTTC
CDR3aa: CRGRPQEGYTF

d_gene: TRBD1
j_gene: TRBJ2-1
abundance: many
v_gene: TRBV7-9
CDR3nt: TGTGCCAGCAGCCCCCGGACAGGGGTGGCGAATGAGCAGTTCTTC
CDR3aa: CASSPRTGVANEQFF

d_gene: NA
j_gene: TRBJ1-2
abundance: many
v_gene: TRBV7-9
CDR3nt: TGTGCCAGCAGCCCCCGGCCTGGTGCTACGGGCTATGGCTACACCTTC
CDR3aa: CASSPRPGATGYGYTF

d_gene: NA
j_gene: TRBJ2-1
abundance: NA
v_gene: TRBV2
CDR3nt: TGTGCCAGCAGCCGAATGACTAGTAGTAATGAGCAGTTCTTC
CDR3aa: CASSRMTSSNEQFF

d_gene: NA
j_gene: TRBJ1-2
abundance: many
v_gene: TRBV28
CDR3nt: TGTGCCAGCAGTTTAAGTCCTAACTATGGCTACACCTTC
CDR3aa: CASSLSPNYGYTF

d_gene: TRBD2
j_gene: TRBJ2-1
abundance: NA
v_gene: TRBV6-2/TRBV6-3
CDR3nt: TGTGCCAACGACGGGGGGACTGAGCAGTTCTTC
CDR3aa: CANDGGTEQFF

d_gene: TRBD1
j_gene: TRBJ2-2
abundance: many
v_gene: TRBV6-6
CDR3nt: TGTGCCAGCACCGGGACAGCGAACACCGGGGAGCTGTTTTTT
CDR3aa: CASTGTANTGELFF

d_gene: NA
j_gene: TRBJ2-2
abundance: once
v_gene: TRBV7-2
CDR3nt: TGTGCCAGCACCCAAGGAGGGTTCGACACCGGGGAGCTGTTTTTT
CDR3aa: CASTQGGFDTGELFF

d_gene: NA
j_gene: TRBJ1-1
abundance: NA
v_gene: TRBV12-3/TRBV12-4
CDR3nt: TGTGCCAGCAGCGCTCAGGTGGGCACTGAAGCTTTCTTT
CDR3aa: CASSAQVGTEAFF

d_gene: NA
j_gene: TRBJ2-7
abundance: few
v_gene: TRBV28
CDR3nt: TGTGCCAGCAGCCTAATGGTAACCTGGGACGAGCAGTACTTC
CDR3aa: CASSLMVTWDEQYF

d_gene: NA
j_gene: TRBJ2-3
abundance: many
v_gene: TRBV11-2
CDR3nt: TGTGCCAGCAGTTCAACCTTTCAGGGCACAGATACGCAGTATTTT
CDR3aa: CASSSTFQGTDTQYF

d_gene: NA
j_gene: TRBJ1-4
abundance: many
v_gene: TRBV5-1
CDR3nt: TGCGCCAGCAGCCGCGGCATTGGTACTGAAAAACTGTTTTTT
CDR3aa: CASSRGIGTEKLFF

d_gene: TRBD2
j_gene: TRBJ2-2
abundance: many
v_gene: TRBV7-2
CDR3nt: TGTGCCAGCAGATCCAATCGACTAGCGGGGGCGAACACCGGGGAGCTGTTTTTT
CDR3aa: CASRSNRLAGANTGELFF

d_gene: NA
j_gene: TRBJ2-2
abundance: many
v_gene: TRBV6-2/TRBV6-3
CDR3nt: TGTGCCAGCAGTCAACCTGAGACCGGGGAGCTGTTTTTT
CDR3aa: CASSQPETGELFF

d_gene: TRBD1
j_gene: TRBJ2-7
abundance: many
v_gene: TRBV7-2
CDR3nt: TGTGCCAGCAGCCTTACTCCGGGACAGAGCTACGAGCAGTACTTC
CDR3aa: CASSLTPGQSYEQYF

d_gene: NA
j_gene: TRBJ2-2
abundance: few
v_gene: TRBV7-2
CDR3nt: TGTGCCAGCAGCTTTACTTACACCGGGGAGCTGTTTTTT
CDR3aa: CASSFTYTGELFF

d_gene: NA
j_gene: TRBJ2-6
abundance: many
v_gene: TRBV6-2/TRBV6-3
CDR3nt: TGTGCCAGCATCGGGAGCGAGGCTGGGGCCAACGTCCTGACTTTC
CDR3aa: CASIGSEAGANVLTF

d_gene: NA
j_gene: TRBJ2-2
abundance: many
v_gene: TRBV20-1
CDR3nt: TGCAGTGCTAGAGATCGCAGAAGTACCGGGGAGCTGTTTTTT
CDR3aa: CSARDRRSTGELFF

d_gene: TRBD1
j_gene: TRBJ2-7
abundance: many
v_gene: TRBV9
CDR3nt: TGTGCCAGCAGCGTAGAGGGAACGATCGGGACAGGGGATTCTTACGAGCAGTACTTC
CDR3aa: CASSVEGTIGTGDSYEQYF

d_gene: NA
j_gene: TRBJ2-5
abundance: many
v_gene: TRBV7-2
CDR3nt: TGTGCCAGCAGCCAGGGTGACGGGGGCTTCGAGACCCAGTACTTC
CDR3aa: CASSQGDGGFETQYF

d_gene: NA
j_gene: TRBJ1-5
abundance: few
v_gene: TRBV6-5
CDR3nt: TGTGCCAGCAGTTACCGGGGTGGGGGCAATCAGCCCCAGCATTTT
CDR3aa: CASSYRGGGNQPQHF

d_gene: TRBD1
j_gene: TRBJ1-1
abundance: many
v_gene: TRBV7-9
CDR3nt: TGTGCCAGCAGCTTATCCCGGGACAGAGATGAAGCTTTCTTT
CDR3aa: CASSLSRDRDEAFF

d_gene: NA
j_gene: TRBJ1-6
abundance: many
v_gene: TRBV4-2
CDR3nt: TGTGCCAGCAGCCAAGATAGTAAGAAATGGACACCCCTCCACTTT
CDR3aa: CASSQDSKKWTPLHF

d_gene: NA
j_gene: TRBJ2-2
abundance: few
v_gene: TRBV12-3/TRBV12-4
CDR3nt: TGTGCCAGCAGTCCTTACGGGGACACCGGGGAGCTGTTTTTT
CDR3aa: CASSPYGDTGELFF

d_gene: NA
j_gene: TRBJ2-1
abundance: many
v_gene: TRBV28
CDR3nt: TGTGCCAGCAGTCTGTTGAGTGAGCAGTTCTTC
CDR3aa: CASSLLSEQFF

d_gene: TRBD1
j_gene: TRBJ1-1
abundance: NA
v_gene: TRBV7-8
CDR3nt: TGTGCCAGCAGCCCCGGGACAGGCGGTGGCACTGAAGCTTTCTTT
CDR3aa: CASSPGTGGGTEAFF

d_gene: NA
j_gene: TRBJ2-5
abundance: NA
v_gene: TRBV7-2
CDR3nt: TGTGCCAGCAGCTTAGAACTAGTCCAGTACTTC
CDR3aa: CASSLELVQYF

d_gene: NA
j_gene: TRBJ2-3
abundance: NA
v_gene: TRBV11-2
CDR3nt: TGTGCCAGCAGCTTAGTCTCCAGCGTAGATACGCAGTATTTT
CDR3aa: CASSLVSSVDTQYF